What follows are 32 T cell receptor beta chains derived from one specimen sequenced in a study of T cell responses to AZD1222 COVID-19 vaccine. The data were produced by immunoSEQ multiplex PCR, yet TCRdb's version contains in-frame clones alone and is incomplete. The sample contains tens of thousands of clones, nearly 90% of which appear only once. The sequencing here drew on peripheral blood, taken on day 0 of AZD1222 vaccination. The source of these receptors is an adult in good health.

The chain has TRBV7-2 and TRBJ1-4; TRBD1 might be the D (5 bases). V lost 5 bases, J lost 10 bases, and 17 bases lay in between. Germline V gives CDR1 SGHTA, CDR2 FQGNSA. This CDR3 contains 14 residues. CDR3 amino acids: CASSPEGFFGKLFF. The DNA for the CDR3 is TGTGCCAGCAGCCCCGAGGGGTTTTTTGGAAAACTGTTTTTT.

The chain uses TRBV11-1 and TRBJ2-7, with D perhaps TRBD1 or TRBD2 (5 bases each). This CDR3 contains 15 residues. CDR1 SGHAT and CDR2 FQDESV come from the germline V gene (reference sequence). Trimming took off 5 bases at V and 1 base at J, with 15 bases between the two ends. The CDR3 DNA follows: TGTGCCAGCAGCGCAGAGGGGAACCCTTCCTACGAGCAGTACTTC. Translated, it gives CASSAEGNPSYEQYF.

The chain recombines TRBV20-1 with TRBJ1-2; possibly TRBD1 for D (6 bases). Germline V lookup: CDR1 DFQATT, CDR2 SNEGSKA (reference sequence). The CDR3 covers 11 residues. V gave up 6 bases and J gave up 11 bases, with 16 bases separating them. The CDR3 sequence: CSAPDRTGYTF. The CDR3 DNA follows: TGCAGTGCCCCCGACAGGACGGGGTACACCTTC.

The chain joins TRBV6-1 to TRBJ2-7; 10 bases line up with TRBD1. CDR1 is MNHNS and CDR2 is SASEGT in the germline V gene. The CDR3 length is 15 residues. The ends lost 0 bases at V and 6 bases at J; junction bases unmatched: 5. CDR3 nucleotides: TGTGCCAGCAGTGAAGCGGGGACAGGGGTGGCCGAGCAGTACTTC. Protein product: CASSEAGTGVAEQYF.

The chain employs TRBV4-3 and TRBJ2-1; unclear D gene. The ends were cut back, 1 base at V and 1 base at J, with 5 bases in the middle. Germline lookup yields CDR1 LGHNA and CDR2 YSLEER. CDR3 length: 14 amino acids. The CDR3 protein is CASSQGTSYNEQFF. The CDR3 bases are TGCGCCAGCAGCCAAGGCACTTCCTACAATGAGCAGTTCTTC.

By frequency in the sample, this clone is medium-sized. The chain has TRBV9 and TRBJ2-7; D gene ambiguous. In germline, CDR1 is SGDLS, CDR2 YYNGEE. The length of the CDR3 is 9 residues. V was cut by 9 bases and J by 5 bases, with 6 bases left in between. The CDR3 protein is CATTDEQYF. In nucleotides, the CDR3 is TGTGCCACCACAGACGAGCAGTACTTC. Together with reference TRBV9 and TRBJ2-7, the CDR3 gives the full variable domain: DSGVTQTPKHLITATGQRVTLRCSPRSGDLSVYWYQQSLDQGLQFLIQYYNGEERAKGNILERFSAQQFPDLHSELNLSSLELGDSALYFCATTDEQYFGPGTRLTVT.

The table lists this clone with a count of one. V usage is TRBV10-2 and J usage is TRBJ1-3, with a weak D call TRBD1 (5 bases). Trimming removed 1 base at V and 0 bases at J, with 13 bases between. The length of the CDR3 is 17 residues. CDR1 is WSHSY and CDR2 is SAAADI in the germline V gene. CDR3 sequence: CASSEYRQIRSGNTIYF. The CDR3 DNA reads TGCGCCAGCAGTGAGTACCGACAGATCCGCTCTGGAAACACCATATATTTT.

This clone appeared a single time. V gene TRBV7-2 combines with J gene TRBJ1-2, with 9 bases fitting TRBD1. The CDR3 spans 15 residues. Trimming cost V 5 bases and J 6 bases; bases outside gene matches: 10. Germline V gives CDR1 SGHTA, CDR2 FQGNSA. The CDR3 is CASSPNSGTGNGYTF. The CDR3 coding sequence is TGTGCCAGCAGCCCAAATTCCGGGACAGGGAATGGCTACACCTTC.

This clone appeared a few times. Different DNA sequences within this sample yield the same CDR3. The genes are TRBV27 and TRBJ2-7; perhaps D is TRBD1 or TRBD2 (5 bases each). The germline V gene encodes CDR1 MNHEY and CDR2 SMNVEV (reference sequence). CDR3 size: 12 residues. V was shortened by 1 base and J by 5 bases, with 6 bases between the two germline ends. The CDR3 loop reads CASSLLGDEQYF. Here the CDR3 DNA reads TGTGCCAGCAGTTTATTGGGGGACGAGCAGTACTTC.

This sequence joins TRBV4-3 and TRBJ2-3; 11 nucleotides line up with TRBD2. Germline-derived CDR1 and CDR2 are LGHNA and YSLEER. The CDR3 has 15 amino acids. V lost 6 bases and J lost 1; bases outside the gene matches: 3. CDR3 sequence reads: CASRSGLAGTDTQYF. In DNA, the CDR3 is TGCGCCAGCAGGTCGGGACTAGCGGGCACAGATACGCAGTATTTT.

V and J are TRBV7-8 and TRBJ1-4; 8 bases are shared with TRBD1. V trimming: 1 base; J trimming: 5 bases; junction bases outside the gene matches: 0. Germline assignment: CDR1 SGHVS and CDR2 FQNEAQ. This CDR3 has 14 amino acids. CDR3 nucleotide sequence: TGTGCCAGCAGCTTAGGACAGGGGAATGAAAAACTGTTTTTT. Translating gives CASSLGQGNEKLFF. Combining the CDR3 with reference TRBV7-8 and TRBJ1-4 gives the whole variable domain GAGVSQSPRYKVAKRGQDVALRCDPISGHVSLFWYQQALGQGPEFLTYFQNEAQLDKSGLPSDRFFAERPEGSVSTLKIQRTQQEDSAVYLCASSLGQGNEKLFFGSGTQLSVL.

The CDR3 DNA reads as TGTGCCAGCAGCTTTTTTATTTTTCCTGGGTCCTACGAGCAGTACTTC. Protein product: CASSFFIFPGSYEQYF. The rearrangement joins TRBV11-2 to TRBJ2-7; no clear D gene. The CDR3 spans 16 residues. V lost 3 bases, J lost 1 base, and 16 bases lay in between. Germline V gene sequence: CDR1 SGHAT, CDR2 FQNNGV.

The chain recombines TRBV18 with TRBJ2-1; 12 nucleotides agree with TRBD2. This CDR3 contains 16 residues. The V gene end was trimmed by 2 bases and the J gene end by 4 bases; junction bases not matched to a gene: 3. The V gene's germline CDR1 is KGHSH and CDR2 LQKENI. The CDR3 region is CASSPAGTSGYNEQFF. The DNA for the CDR3 is TGTGCCAGCTCACCAGCCGGGACTAGCGGGTACAATGAGCAGTTCTTC.

This rearrangement joins TRBV7-3 to TRBJ1-6; D might be TRBD1 (6 bases). CDR1 SGHTA and CDR2 FQGTGA come from the germline V gene. The CDR3 length is 14 residues. V lost 5 bases, J lost 9 bases, and 14 bases lay in between. This CDR3 reads CASSLLGGSSPLHF. CDR3 nucleotide sequence: TGTGCCAGCAGCCTCCTGGGGGGCTCTTCACCCCTCCACTTT.

The rearrangement links TRBV6-1 to TRBJ1-6; unclear D gene. The CDR3 loop spans 18 amino acids. Germline CDR1 MNHNS, CDR2 SASEGT. V lost 0 bases to trimming and J lost 6 bases, with 18 bases between them. This chain's CDR3 is CASSEAAWLALSNSPLHF. DNA of the CDR3: TGTGCCAGCAGTGAAGCGGCTTGGTTAGCTTTAAGTAATTCACCCCTCCACTTT.

The chain uses TRBV19 and TRBJ1-4; 10 bases agree with TRBD1. CDR1 and CDR2 from the germline V gene are LNHDA and SQIVND (reference sequence). The CDR3 totals 15 residues. Trimming removed 10 bases from V and 7 bases from J; junction bases left unmatched: 12. Written as DNA, the CDR3 is TGTGCCACTAAAAGGAATGGACAGGGGGGTGAAAAACTGTTTTTT. It specifies CATKRNGQGGEKLFF.

As for this clone: A read error may account for a junction end that differs from germline. V is TRBV3-1 (or the pseudogene TRBV3-2) and J is TRBJ1-4, with TRBD1 identical over 8 bases. CDR1 LGHDT and CDR2 YNNKEL come from the germline V gene (reference sequence). The CDR3 consists of 13 residues. The CDR3: CASSQEGQGARTF. The CDR3 DNA sequence: TGTGCCAGCAGCCAAGAGGGGCAGGGGGCGAGGACTTTT.

V usage is TRBV2 and J usage is TRBJ2-3; 9 bases map to TRBD2. This CDR3 has 15 amino acids. The V and J ends lost 6 bases and 1 base, in that order; junction bases with no gene match: 5. Germline V gene sequence: CDR1 SNHLY, CDR2 FYNNEI. Here the CDR3 reads CASRKAGGGTDTQYF. CDR3 nucleotides: TGTGCCAGCAGGAAAGCGGGGGGAGGCACAGATACGCAGTATTTT.

The gene calls are TRBV6-1 and TRBJ1-5; no clear D gene. This CDR3 region has 13 residues. CDR1 is MNHNS, CDR2 SASEGT, per germline. Trimming stripped 2 bases from V and 3 bases from J, with 5 bases between. CDR3 protein: CASSEQHNQPQHF. In DNA, the CDR3 is TGTGCCAGCAGTGAACAGCACAATCAGCCCCAGCATTTT.

The rearrangement links TRBV12-3 or TRBV12-4 to TRBJ1-1; D is ambiguous. With 3 bases removed from V and 1 base from J, the gap between germline ends came to 6 bases. This CDR3 is 13 amino acids long. The CDR3 loop reads CASSLGWNTEAFF. The CDR3 DNA reads as TGTGCCAGCAGTTTGGGGTGGAACACTGAAGCTTTCTTT.

The V gene is TRBV6-4, the J gene TRBJ2-1, with D unclear. The CDR3 extends over 15 amino acids. CDR1 and CDR2 from the germline V gene are MRHNA and SNTAGT. V was cut by 5 bases and J by 0 bases, with 11 bases left in between. In nucleotides, the CDR3 is TGTGCCAGCAGTTTAACTTTTCTCTCCTACAATGAGCAGTTCTTC. Its translation is CASSLTFLSYNEQFF.

The V call is TRBV5-1, the J call TRBJ2-1; D is possibly TRBD1 or TRBD2 (5 bases each). This CDR3 region has 14 residues. Germline-derived CDR1 and CDR2 are SGHRS and YFSETQ. Trimming took off 5 bases at V and 6 bases at J, with 15 bases between the two ends. This chain's CDR3 is CASSRGARSNEQFF. For the CDR3, the DNA is TGCGCCAGCAGTCGGGGCGCGAGAAGCAATGAGCAGTTCTTC.

The chain uses TRBV3-1 (or the pseudogene TRBV3-2) and TRBJ2-5, with 9 bases fitting TRBD1. The CDR3 sequence is 16 residues long. The V segment lost 4 bases and the J segment 0 bases; nucleotides outside the gene matches: 6. Germline V gives CDR1 LGHDT, CDR2 YNNKEL (reference sequence). This chain's CDR3 is CASSPGQGKYQETQYF. The CDR3 region has the DNA TGTGCCAGCAGCCCAGGACAGGGGAAGTACCAAGAGACCCAGTACTTC.

The chain combines TRBV6-2 or TRBV6-3 with TRBJ2-7, with TRBD1 matching 9 bases. V trimming: 0 bases; J trimming: 3 bases; junction bases outside the gene matches: 6. There are 16 residues in the CDR3. Germline CDR1 is MNHEY and CDR2 is SVGEGT. CDR3: CASSYSMGTGIYEQYF. The CDR3 DNA reads TGTGCCAGCAGTTACTCTATGGGGACAGGGATCTACGAGCAGTACTTC.

The chain uses TRBV12-3 or TRBV12-4 and TRBJ2-7; possibly TRBD2 for D (6 bases). CDR3 length equals 12 residues. Trimming removed 2 bases from V and 4 bases from J, with 6 bases in between. In DNA form, the CDR3 reads TGTGCCAGCAGTTTACGGGAGTACGAGCAGTACTTC. Amino acids: CASSLREYEQYF.

This chain joins TRBV5-6 and TRBJ2-7, with TRBD1 matching over 9 bases. CDR3 length: 13 residues. V shed 4 bases, J shed 3 bases, and the junction held 2 bases outside the gene matches. CDR1 and CDR2 (germline): SGHDT, YYEEEE. CDR3 in amino acids: CASSRTGVYEQYF. CDR3 bases: TGTGCCAGCAGCCGGACAGGGGTCTACGAGCAGTACTTC.

This clone was detected only once. The V and J genes are TRBV18 and TRBJ1-1; D is possibly TRBD1 (6 bases). CDR1 is KGHSH and CDR2 is LQKENI in the germline V gene. Trimming stripped 5 bases from V and 3 bases from J, with 13 bases between. This CDR3 comprises 14 residues. The CDR3 loop reads CASSRGAGDTEAFF. CDR3 DNA: TGTGCCAGCTCAAGGGGTGCAGGGGACACTGAAGCTTTCTTT.

The chain joins TRBV14 to TRBJ2-1; 9 nucleotides align to TRBD1. This CDR3 contains 16 residues. The germline CDR1 and CDR2 sequences are SGHDN and FVKESK. V lost 4 bases and J lost 0; bases outside the gene matches: 4. The DNA for the CDR3 is TGTGCCAGCAGCCCCGGGACAGGGAGCTCCTACAATGAGCAGTTCTTC. Residues: CASSPGTGSSYNEQFF.

The V gene is TRBV11-3, the J gene TRBJ2-2; no firm D call. V shed 5 bases and J shed 5 bases, with 6 bases lying between them. In germline, CDR1 is SGHNT, CDR2 YENEEA. CDR3 length: 12 amino acids. CDR3 sequence (DNA): TGTGCCAGCAGCGCCATAACCGGGGAGCTGTTTTTT. Translation gives CASSAITGELFF.

The gene calls are TRBV6-2 or TRBV6-3 and TRBJ2-1, with D possibly being TRBD1 (5 bases). The germline V gene has CDR1 MNHEY and CDR2 SVGEGT. The V end lost 1 base, the J end lost 8 bases, and 15 bases lay between the germline ends. CDR3 length: 15 amino acids. The DNA for the CDR3 is TGTGCCAGCAGTTACTGGTCAGGGCTGCAGCATGAGCAGTTCTTC. Residues: CASSYWSGLQHEQFF.

The rearrangement uses TRBV11-2 and TRBJ2-7; D possibly corresponds to TRBD1 (6 bases). Germline CDR1 is SGHAT and CDR2 is FQNNGV. V was shortened by 5 bases and J by 2 bases, with 13 bases between the two germline ends. The CDR3 length is 14 residues. The CDR3 sequence is CASSRETGPYEQYF. In DNA form, the CDR3 reads TGTGCCAGCAGCCGAGAAACAGGGCCCTACGAGCAGTACTTC.

This clone came up once. The V and J genes are TRBV7-2 and TRBJ2-1, with 8 bases aligning to TRBD2. Looked up from germline, CDR1 is SGHTA and CDR2 is FQGNSA. The trim removed 0 bases at V and 14 bases at J, leaving 12 bases unmatched. The CDR3 is made up of 15 amino acids. The CDR3 sequence is CASSLAGTGTRSEFF. CDR3 bases: TGTGCCAGCAGCTTAGCGGGAACCGGGACTAGGTCAGAGTTCTTC.